The 5 T cell receptor beta chains presented below share a single source sample, sequenced in a study of vaccination and CD4 T cells after COVID-19. Treatment specified: roughly 11-day PBMC culture with coronavirus spike peptide pools or control peptides (ViraFEST assay). Sequencing of cultured CD4+ T cell DNA used the Oncomine TCR Beta short-read assay. MiXCR, applied by TCRdb to the PCR reads, yields one record per CDR3 protein. The sample contains around 9,600 distinct CDR3 sequences, over 40% of which appear only once. Their cognate antigens are unknown. Material for sequencing was CD4+ T cells from blood, cultured in vitro. The receptors were gathered from a human donor who had recovered from COVID-19.

On this clonotype itself: One end of the junction is discordant with germline, which a read error may explain. The CDR3 sequence is CAGSLARSPYGYTF. The DNA of the CDR3 is TGTGCCGGCAGCTTGGCCAGGTCGCCCTATGGCTACACCTTC. The V and J genes are TRBV5-4 and TRBJ1-2; unclear D gene. The CDR3 covers 14 residues. Germline-derived CDR1 and CDR2 are SGHNT and YYREEE (reference sequence).

This clonotype turned up a few times. V and J are TRBV12-3 or TRBV12-4 and TRBJ1-5, with TRBD1 matching over 7 bases. V dropped 4 bases and J dropped 10; count of bases not matched to a gene: 4. CDR3 length: 12 amino acids. This CDR3 is CASSSRTGPQHF. Written as DNA, the CDR3 is TGTGCCAGCAGTTCCCGGACAGGCCCCCAGCATTTT.

The CDR3: CSARNLLAGEETQYF. CDR3 sequence (DNA): TGCAGTGCTAGGAACCTCCTAGCGGGAGAAGAGACCCAGTACTTC. V and J are TRBV20-1 and TRBJ2-5; TRBD2 matches 10 bases. Germline V gene data show CDR1 as DFQATT and CDR2 as SNEGSKA (reference sequence). This CDR3 is 15 amino acids long. The V gene end was trimmed by 3 bases and the J gene end by 3 bases; junction bases not matched to a gene: 7.

This clonotype came up a few times. The chain is built from TRBV25-1 and TRBJ1-6; D remains ambiguous. From germline, CDR1 is MGHDK and CDR2 SYGVNS. The CDR3 is 15 residues long. Trimming shortened V by 8 bases and J by 4 bases, and 15 bases separated the two germline ends. In DNA form, the CDR3 reads TGTGCCAGCCGCCAAACCGGAGTTTATAATTCACCCCTCCACTTT. It is translated as CASRQTGVYNSPLHF.

The CDR3 spells CASSYSGTGISEQFF. In nucleotides, the CDR3 is TGTGCCAGCAGTTATTCCGGGACAGGGATTTCCGAGCAGTTCTTC. J is TRBJ2-1 and V is TRBV6-5; 9 nucleotides match TRBD1. This CDR3 comprises 15 residues. The J segment lost 10 bases and the V segment lost 3 bases, leaving 10 bases of the junction unmatched. Germline V CDR1 and CDR2: MNHEY, SVGAGI.